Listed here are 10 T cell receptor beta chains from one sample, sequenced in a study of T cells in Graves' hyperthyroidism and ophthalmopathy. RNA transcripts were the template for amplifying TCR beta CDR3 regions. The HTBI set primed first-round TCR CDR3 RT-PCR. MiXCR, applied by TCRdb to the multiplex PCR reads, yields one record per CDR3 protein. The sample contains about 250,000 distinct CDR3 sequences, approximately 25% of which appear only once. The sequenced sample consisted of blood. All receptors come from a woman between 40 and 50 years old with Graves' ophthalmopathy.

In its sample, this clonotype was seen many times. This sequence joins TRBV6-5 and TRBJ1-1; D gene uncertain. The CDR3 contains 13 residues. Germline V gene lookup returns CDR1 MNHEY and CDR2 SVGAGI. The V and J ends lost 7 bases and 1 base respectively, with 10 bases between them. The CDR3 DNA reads TGTGCCAGCAACGCCGCCCCGAACACTGAAGCTTTCTTT. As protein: CASNAAPNTEAFF.

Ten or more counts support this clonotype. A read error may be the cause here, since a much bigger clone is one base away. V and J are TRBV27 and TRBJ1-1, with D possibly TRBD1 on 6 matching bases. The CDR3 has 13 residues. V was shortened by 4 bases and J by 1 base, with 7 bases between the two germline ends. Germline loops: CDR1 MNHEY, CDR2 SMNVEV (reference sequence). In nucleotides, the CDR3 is TGTGCCAGCAGTTGGGGACAGAACACTGAAGCTTTCTTT. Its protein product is CASSWGQNTEAFF.

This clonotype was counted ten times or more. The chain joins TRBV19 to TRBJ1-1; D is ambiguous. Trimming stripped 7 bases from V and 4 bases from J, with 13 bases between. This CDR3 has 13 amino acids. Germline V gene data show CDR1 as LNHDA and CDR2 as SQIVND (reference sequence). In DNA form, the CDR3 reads TGTGCCAGTACGCAACAATGGGTCACTGAAGCTTTCTTT. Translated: CASTQQWVTEAFF.

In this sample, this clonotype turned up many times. CDR3 coding DNA: TGCAGTGTTTGGACAGGGGAATTCTATGGCTACACCTTC. Translation: CSVWTGEFYGYTF. The gene calls are TRBV20-1 and TRBJ1-2, with TRBD1 identical over 9 bases. This CDR3 is 13 amino acids long. Germline V CDR1 and CDR2: DFQATT, SNEGSKA (reference sequence). V dropped 7 bases and J dropped 4; count of bases not matched to a gene: 7.

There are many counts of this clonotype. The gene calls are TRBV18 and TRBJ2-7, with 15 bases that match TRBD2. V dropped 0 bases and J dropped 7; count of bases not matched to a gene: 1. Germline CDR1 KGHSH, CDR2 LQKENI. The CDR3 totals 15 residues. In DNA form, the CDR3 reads TGTGCCAGCTCACCACCAGGACTAGCGGGAGGGGAGCAGTACTTC. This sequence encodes CASSPPGLAGGEQYF. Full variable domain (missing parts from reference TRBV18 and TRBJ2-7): NAGVMQNPRHLVRRRGQEARLRCSPMKGHSHVYWYRQLPEEGLKFMVYLQKENIIDESGMPKERFSAEFPKEGPSILRIQQVVRGDSAAYFCASSPPGLAGGEQYFGPGTRLTVT.

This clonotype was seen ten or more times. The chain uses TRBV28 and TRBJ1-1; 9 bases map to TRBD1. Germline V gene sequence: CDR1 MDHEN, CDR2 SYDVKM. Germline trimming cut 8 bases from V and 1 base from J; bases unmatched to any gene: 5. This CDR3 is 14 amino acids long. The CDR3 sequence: CASETGGRNTEAFF. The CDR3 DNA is TGTGCCAGCGAGACAGGGGGGAGGAACACTGAAGCTTTCTTT.

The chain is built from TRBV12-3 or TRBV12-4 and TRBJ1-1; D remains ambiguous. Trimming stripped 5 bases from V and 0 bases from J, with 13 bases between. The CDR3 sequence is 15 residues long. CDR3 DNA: TGTGCCAGCAGTCCCGCAGGACGGTTGAACACTGAAGCTTTCTTT. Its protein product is CASSPAGRLNTEAFF.

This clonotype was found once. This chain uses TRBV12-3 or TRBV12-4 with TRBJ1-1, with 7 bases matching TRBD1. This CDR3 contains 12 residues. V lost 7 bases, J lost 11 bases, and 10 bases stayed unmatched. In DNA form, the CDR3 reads TGTGCCAGCACCCTGACAGGGAGAATGGCTTTCTTT. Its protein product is CASTLTGRMAFF.

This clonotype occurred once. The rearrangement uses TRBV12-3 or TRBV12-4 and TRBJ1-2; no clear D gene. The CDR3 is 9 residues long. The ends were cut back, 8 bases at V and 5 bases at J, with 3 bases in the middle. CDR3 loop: CASEYGYTF. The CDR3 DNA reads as TGTGCCAGCGAATATGGCTACACCTTC.

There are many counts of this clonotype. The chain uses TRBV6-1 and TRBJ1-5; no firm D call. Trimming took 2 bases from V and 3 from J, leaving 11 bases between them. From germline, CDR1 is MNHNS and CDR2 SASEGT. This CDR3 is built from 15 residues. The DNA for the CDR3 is TGTGCCAGCAGTGAAATGGGTATTTCCAATCAGCCCCAGCATTTT. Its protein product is CASSEMGISNQPQHF.